This T cell receptor beta chain was captured by sequencing in a study of shared clonotypes between healthy human individuals. Background on the study: Three plates each covered CD4 naive and memory; CD8 naive two, CD8 memory one.

Donors were Caucasian adults residing in Nashville, Tennessee, USA. CD4+ cells yielded CD45RA+ naive and CD45RA-negative memory subsets. The method was immunoSEQ multiplex PCR; TCRdb's version includes in-frame clones alone and lacks a portion of them. The table includes about 2.3 million clones, approximately 90% detected once. The germline V gene encodes CDR1 SGHAT and CDR2 FQNNGV. V lost 5 bases and J lost 0, with 19 bases in between. The CDR3 has 17 residues. This chain uses TRBV11-2 with TRBJ1-2, with unresolved D. Sequencing was carried out using naive CD4+ T cells from PBMCs. Subset indicated: CD45RA+ positively selected. The receptor's source is a man aged 18-30 years in good health. Some clones in this sample may be carry-over from other donors' samples. CDR3 coding DNA: TGTGCCAGCAGCCCCCGGTGGACCACAGTTGCTAACTATGGCTACACCTTC. Translation gives CASSPRWTTVANYGYTF.